Listed below are T cell receptor beta chains from one sample, sequenced in a study of early T cells in non-severe SARS-CoV-2 infection. TCRdb reanalysed the 5' RACE reads using MiXCR and keeps one entry per CDR3 protein. The sample gives 30,000 to 35,000 distinct CDR3 sequences, around 7% of which show up once; about 2.5% is in the top ten. Sequences were obtained from whole blood. The receptor source for this set is an adult who was a healthcare worker with PCR-confirmed SARS-CoV-2 infection or an uninfected control (not recorded which). Both conserved end residues are part of each CDR3.

j_call,cdr3_length,v_call,cdr3_aa
TRBJ1-5,13,TRBV19,CASSMAGGQPQHF
TRBJ2-7,17,TRBV24-1,CATSDRAAGQGRNEQYF
TRBJ2-1,14,TRBV5-4,CASRDKTSGDEQFF
TRBJ1-6,14,TRBV6-6,CASTQGQTNSPLHF
TRBJ2-5,12,TRBV20-1,CSANTGKETQYF
TRBJ2-3,14,TRBV28,CASSRYPGADTQYF
TRBJ1-2,15,TRBV15,CATSRPPTDYYGYTF
TRBJ2-7,12,TRBV28,CASTARADEQYF
TRBJ1-5,16,TRBV6-5,CASSYSGPNSNQPQHF
TRBJ2-1,16,TRBV15,CATSRDPGFSYNEQFF
TRBJ1-2,14,TRBV14,CASSQYDGENGYTF
TRBJ2-1,18,TRBV12-3/TRBV12-4,CASSLRTSGEITYNEQFF
TRBJ1-1,12,TRBV20-1,CSARQGHTEAFF
TRBJ1-2,13,TRBV5-5,CASSLGTRYGYTF
TRBJ2-7,14,TRBV20-1,CSARSGLDEPGPLF
TRBJ2-2,13,TRBV29-1,CSVGQTGSGELFF
TRBJ2-7,15,TRBV6-5,CASSYSGTSGNEQYF
TRBJ2-1,13,TRBV6-2/TRBV6-3,CASSPPGGNEQFF
TRBJ2-1,15,TRBV24-1,CATSGGAIYGDEQFF
TRBJ2-1,13,TRBV29-1,CSATGSPYNEQFF
TRBJ1-6,16,TRBV27,CASSLSRGASGSPLHF
TRBJ1-1,14,TRBV7-6,CASSLTGRHTEAFF
TRBJ1-3,13,TRBV20-1,CSARSSSGNTIYF
TRBJ2-7,15,TRBV20-1,CSAEPRLAGKYEQYF
TRBJ2-3,12,TRBV14,CASSQGRGTQYF
TRBJ2-3,12,TRBV28,CASVGDTDTQYF